The rows below give T cell receptor beta chains drawn from one sample of a study of the immune and genomic landscape of osteosarcoma. This table comes from immunoSEQ multiplex PCR, and its TCRdb copy is limited to in-frame clones, with some not included. Of about 1,500 clones in the sample, roughly 66% were seen once. The sequencing sample was made of metastatic tumor tissue from the lung. The receptors shown here come from a boy aged 5-17 years with osteosarcoma. CDR3s include the opening cysteine and the closing phenylalanine or tryptophan. The D gene is left open where the match is weak. Expanded clones are given a class, and other clones once, few, many or no size at all.

j_call d_call v_call clone_size cdr3_aa cdr3_nt
TRBJ2-7 - TRBV7-3 - CASSGVRSSYEQYF TGTGCCAGCTCGGGAGTCCGCAGCTCCTACGAGCAGTACTTC
TRBJ1-1 - TRBV14 few CASSQGSVGTEAFF TGTGCCAGCAGCCAAGGGTCGGTGGGTACTGAAGCTTTCTTT
TRBJ2-3 - TRBV5-4 - CASSQDRETPRGTQYF TGCGCCAGCAGCCAAGATAGGGAGACCCCAAGGGGTACGCAGTATTTT
TRBJ2-7 - TRBV10-3 few CAISEGLSQSEQYF TGTGCCATCAGTGAGGGGTTATCGCAAAGCGAGCAGTACTTC
TRBJ2-7 TRBD2 TRBV27 - CASSLISGGEQYF TGTGCCAGCAGTTTAATCAGCGGGGGGGAGCAGTACTTC
TRBJ2-3 - TRBV27 few CASRIEDTQYF TGTGCCAGCAGAATCGAAGATACGCAGTATTTT
TRBJ1-1 TRBD1 TRBV7-8 - CASSLPADRGMNTEAFF TGTGCCAGCAGCTTACCTGCCGACAGGGGGATGAACACTGAAGCTTTCTTT
TRBJ2-7 - TRBV19 - CASSKGGYEQYF TGTGCCAGTAGTAAGGGAGGATACGAGCAGTACTTC
TRBJ2-7 TRBD1 TRBV7-2 - CASSFSGTGETYEQYF TGCGCCAGCAGCTTCTCCGGGACAGGGGAAACCTACGAGCAGTACTTC
TRBJ1-2 TRBD1 TRBV6-5 - CASSPTGGPNYGYTF TGTGCCAGCAGTCCCACAGGGGGCCCTAACTATGGCTACACCTTC
TRBJ2-3 - TRBV28 few CASSFRKRASTDTQYF TGTGCCAGCAGTTTTCGTAAGCGGGCAAGCACAGATACGCAGTATTTT
TRBJ2-2 TRBD2 TRBV28 - CASRLAGDTGELFF TGTGCCAGCAGGCTAGCGGGAGACACCGGGGAGCTGTTTTTT
TRBJ1-2 - TRBV7-7 - CASSLELANYGYTF TGTGCCAGCAGCTTAGAGTTGGCTAACTATGGCTACACCTTC
TRBJ2-1 - TRBV15 few CATSRDGGAGVNEQFF TGTGCCACCAGCAGAGATGGGGGGGCGGGTGTCAATGAGCAGTTCTTC
TRBJ1-5 - TRBV28 large CASSLTSQPQHF TGTGCCAGCAGTTTAACAAGTCAGCCCCAGCATTTT
TRBJ1-2 TRBD1 TRBV4-1 few CASSQEGRGRGPGGYTF TGCGCCAGCAGCCAAGAGGGTCGGGGCAGGGGGCCCGGCGGCTACACCTTC
TRBJ2-1 TRBD2 TRBV30 once CAWSLAGGPARNEQFF TGTGCCTGGAGCCTAGCGGGAGGGCCGGCGAGGAATGAGCAGTTCTTC
TRBJ1-6 - TRBV7-9 - CASSLQGVNENSPLHF TGTGCCAGCAGCTTACAGGGTGTCAATGAAAATTCACCCCTCCACTTT
TRBJ2-3 - TRBV4-3 large CASSQDRETPRGTQYF TGCGCCAGCAGCCAAGATAGGGAGACCCCAAGGGGTACGCAGTATTTT
TRBJ2-1 - TRBV6-1 - CASSVAWTNNEQFF TGTGCCAGCAGTGTGGCCTGGACGAACAATGAGCAGTTCTTC
TRBJ1-1 TRBD1 TRBV6-5 - CASSDQGQGNTEAFF TGTGCCAGCAGCGACCAGGGACAGGGTAACACTGAAGCTTTCTTT
TRBJ1-4 - TRBV5-5 - CASSSSGLQKLFF TGTGCCAGCAGCTCCTCGGGACTCCAAAAACTGTTTTTT
TRBJ2-1 TRBD1 TRBV13 few CASSSTGGKFDEQFF TGTGCCAGCAGCTCGACAGGGGGCAAATTCGATGAGCAGTTCTTC
TRBJ2-5 TRBD2 TRBV6-6 - CASSYSMAGGGETQYF TGTGCCAGCAGTTACTCGATGGCGGGGGGGGGTGAGACCCAGTACTTC
TRBJ2-7 TRBD2 TRBV5-4 - CASSLVGNPGLAFSYEQYF TGTGCCAGCAGCTTGGTTGGTAACCCGGGACTAGCGTTTTCCTACGAGCAGTACTTC
TRBJ2-5 - TRBV6-6 few CASSYDTSRETQYF TGTGCCAGCAGTTACGATACTAGCCGAGAGACCCAGTACTTC
TRBJ2-7 TRBD2 TRBV28 - CASISGGSFDEQYF TGTGCCAGCATTTCGGGCGGGAGTTTCGACGAGCAGTACTTC
TRBJ1-6 - TRBV15 - CATSRDQNSPLHF TGTGCCACCAGCCGGGACCAAAATTCACCCCTCCACTTT
TRBJ2-1 TRBD2 TRBV7-3 - CASSSSGSRSEQFF TGTGCCAGCAGCTCTAGCGGGAGTAGGAGTGAGCAGTTCTTC
TRBJ2-1 - TRBV7-9 large CASSLEVVIVQFF TGTGCCAGCAGCTTAGAAGTCGTGATAGTCCAGTTCTTC
TRBJ2-7 TRBD2 TRBV4-2 - CASSQDFPGGSYEQYF TGTGCCAGCAGCCAAGATTTCCCGGGAGGCTCCTACGAGCAGTACTTC
TRBJ1-1 - TRBV27 - CASSLGRGNTEAFF TGTGCCAGCAGTTTAGGGCGTGGGAACACTGAAGCTTTCTTT
TRBJ2-4 TRBD2 TRBV4-3 - CASSQTTGLAENIQYF TGCGCCAGCAGCCAAACAACGGGACTAGCGGAAAACATTCAGTACTTC
TRBJ2-1 TRBD2 TRBV28 - CASGGLAGVNEQFF TGTGCCAGCGGGGGACTAGCGGGAGTGAATGAGCAGTTCTTC
TRBJ1-2 - TRBV4-1 - CASSQEGRTYGYTF TGCGCCAGCAGCCAAGAAGGCAGAACCTATGGCTACACCTTC
TRBJ1-6 - TRBV5-4 - CASSSLQSSYNSPLHF TGTGCCAGCAGCTCCTTACAGAGCTCCTATAATTCACCCCTCCACTTT
TRBJ2-2 - TRBV2 - CASSTGRVAPGELFF TGTGCCAGCAGTACGGGAAGGGTAGCCCCCGGGGAGCTGTTTTTT
TRBJ1-6 - TRBV30 - CAWRRRDPRSPLHF TGTGCCTGGAGAAGGAGGGACCCACGTTCACCCCTCCACTTT
TRBJ1-5 - TRBV28 - CASRGYVDGDQPQHF TGTGCCAGCCGAGGTTACGTGGACGGGGATCAGCCCCAGCATTTT
TRBJ2-3 TRBD2 TRBV6-5 - CAKEGGTSTDTQYF TGTGCCAAAGAGGGAGGGACGTCGACAGATACGCAGTATTTT
TRBJ2-3 - TRBV7-2 - CASSGWVHNTDTQYF TGTGCCAGCAGCGGATGGGTCCACAACACAGATACGCAGTATTTT
TRBJ2-3 - TRBV11-2 - CASSFRSDTQYF TGTGCCAGCAGCTTTCGGTCAGATACGCAGTATTTT
TRBJ1-2 - TRBV19 - CASRGETANYGYTF TGTGCCAGTAGAGGTGAAACAGCTAACTATGGCTACACCTTC
TRBJ2-7 - TRBV18 - CASSLGAQTYEQYF TGTGCCAGCTCACTGGGGGCGCAGACCTACGAGCAGTACTTC
TRBJ2-1 - TRBV27 - CASSLFTEGVSQFF TGTGCCAGCAGTTTATTTACAGAGGGAGTATCGCAATTCTTC
TRBJ2-7 - TRBV2 - CASSELGPPYEQYF TGTGCCAGCAGTGAACTGGGGCCTCCCTACGAGCAGTACTTC
TRBJ2-3 - TRBV7-9 - CASGTHSADTQYF TGTGCCAGCGGGACCCACAGCGCAGATACGCAGTATTTT
TRBJ2-2 TRBD1 TRBV6-4 - CASSDSTGDTGELFF TGTGCCAGCAGTGACTCGACAGGGGACACCGGGGAGCTGTTTTTT